These 10 T cell receptor beta chains originate from one sample sequenced in a study of CD8+CD57+ T cells in acquired aplastic anemia (dated by TCRdb to the late 2010s). Expansion of CD8+CD57+ cells had been shown by flow cytometry in the patients chosen for sequencing. The sequencer listed for this sample is Illumina HiSeq 2000. TCR beta VDJ combination and CDR3 sequence profiling used genomic DNA as the template. The public reads were quality trimmed at Q25 with fastp and then assembled into clones with MiXCR by TCRdb, keeping productive beta chains. Duplicate CDR3 protein sequences are folded into a single record with the most common DNA and genes. The sample data list fewer than 200,000 distinct CDR3 sequences, and over 40% of these were observed just once. Roughly 2% of the sample is taken by the ten largest. Sequenced: sorted CD4+, CD8+, or CD8+CD57+ T cells (not recorded which) from PBMCs. The receptors shown here come from a human donor with aplastic anemia.

This clonotype was observed at least ten times. The J gene is TRBJ2-7, the V gene TRBV5-1; D remains unclear. This CDR3 has 14 residues. The V end was cut by 0 bases, the J end by 3 bases, with 10 bases between. Germline V gene sequence: CDR1 SGHRS, CDR2 YFSETQ. The CDR3: CASSLATTDYEQYF. CDR3 in DNA: TGCGCCAGCAGCTTGGCCACAACCGACTACGAGCAGTACTTC.

Comments on this clonotype: A read error is likely, as this CDR3 ends without the conserved phenylalanine or tryptophan. The chain employs TRBV6-1 and TRBJ1-2; no clear D. Trimming stripped 6 bases from V and 4 bases from J, with 21 bases between. Germline CDR1 reads MNHNS; CDR2 reads SASEGT. The CDR3 is made up of 16 amino acids. The CDR3 loop reads CASRPYDLAGGYGYTL. The CDR3 nucleotides are TGTGCCAGCAGACCCTACGATTTGGCAGGAGGCTATGGCTACACCCTC.

The J gene is TRBJ1-2, the V gene TRBV9; TRBD1 agrees at 7 bases. CDR1 is SGDLS, CDR2 YYNGEE, per germline. The CDR3 has 14 amino acids. The V gene end was trimmed by 3 bases and the J gene end by 0 bases; junction bases not matched to a gene: 2. The CDR3 DNA reads as TGTGCCAGCAGCGCCGACAGGGCTAACTATGGCTACACCTTC. As protein: CASSADRANYGYTF.

This clonotype has at least ten counts. The chain has TRBV7-2 and TRBJ2-1, with 7 bases that match TRBD1. V lost 5 bases, J lost 0 bases, and 4 bases stayed unmatched. Germline CDR1 and CDR2: SGHTA and FQGNSA. This CDR3 has 15 residues. In nucleotides, the CDR3 is TGTGCCAGCAGCCAGGACAGGAGCTCCTACAATGAGCAGTTCTTC. Translated: CASSQDRSSYNEQFF.

Many counts were recorded for this clonotype. This chain joins TRBV12-3 or TRBV12-4 and TRBJ2-2, with a weak D call TRBD1 (6 bases). The CDR3 totals 14 residues. The V end lost 1 base, the J end lost 4 bases, and 7 bases lay between the germline ends. CDR3: CASSLGGPTGELFF. The CDR3 region has the DNA TGTGCCAGCAGTTTAGGGGGGCCCACCGGGGAGCTGTTTTTT.

The rearrangement uses TRBV2 and TRBJ2-3; D not certain. The CDR3 loop spans 12 amino acids. CDR1 is SNHLY and CDR2 is FYNNEI in the germline V gene. Trimming pared 7 bases from V and 11 bases from J, leaving 16 bases between. CDR3 coding DNA: TGTGCCAGCAAACTCTTCGGCAATGAGCAGTATTTT. Translation gives CASKLFGNEQYF.

In this sample, this clonotype turned up many times. The rearrangement links TRBV5-1 to TRBJ1-4; D gene uncertain. Germline lookup yields CDR1 SGHRS and CDR2 YFSETQ. This CDR3 comprises 14 residues. Trimming removed 0 bases at V and 8 bases at J, with 11 bases between. CDR3 DNA sequence: TGCGCCAGCAGCTTGGACCGGGCCGTCGAAAAACTGTTTTTT. Translated: CASSLDRAVEKLFF. The whole variable domain, filled in from reference TRBV5-1 and TRBJ1-4, reads KAGVTQTPRYLIKTRGQQVTLSCSPISGHRSVSWYQQTPGQGLQFLFEYFSETQRNKGNFPGRFSGRQFSNSRSEMNVSTLELGDSALYLCASSLDRAVEKLFFGSGTQLSVL.

V gene TRBV29-1 combines with J gene TRBJ2-7; TRBD1 aligns across 8 bases. The CDR3 covers 13 residues. Germline CDR1 and CDR2: SQVTM and ANQGSEA. With V trimmed by 6 bases and J by 6 bases, 10 bases remained unmatched. CDR3 bases: TGCAGCGTCGACCCAGGACAGGGCGGCGAGCAGTACTTC. It yields the protein CSVDPGQGGEQYF.

This clonotype was counted at least ten times. V and J are TRBV6-6 and TRBJ1-3, with D uncertain. V lost 0 bases, J lost 4 bases, and 1 base lay in between. The V gene's germline CDR1 is MNHNY and CDR2 SVGAGI (reference sequence). There are 12 residues in the CDR3. The CDR3: CASSYSGNTIYF. CDR3 sequence (DNA): TGTGCCAGCAGTTACTCAGGAAACACCATATATTTT.

This clonotype was observed at least ten times. The chain joins TRBV4-2 to TRBJ2-7; 9 nucleotides align to TRBD2. With 2 bases clipped from V and 2 bases from J, the junction kept 4 bases outside the gene matches. Germline lookup yields CDR1 LGHNA and CDR2 YNFKEQ. CDR3 length equals 15 residues. The CDR3 bases are TGTGCCAGCAGCCAAAGGCTAGCGGGGACCTACGAGCAGTACTTC. Protein: CASSQRLAGTYEQYF.